The clone carrying this TCR beta chain was seen more than once but under ten times. Its antigen is not known. This sample was taken from a study of T cell repertoires in cytomegalovirus infection. Study information: Evidence of both CMV infection and a matching HLA type came from public TCR beta signatures.

Study findings and constraints: It was HLA-C-restricted CMV-specific TCR beta clonotypes that dominated the response ex vivo. Public TCR beta family frequency separated CMV-and-HLA carriers, including in an independent cohort.

TCRdb recomputed calls from the reads with MiXCR, one row per CDR3 protein. The table includes over 100,000 distinct CDR3 sequences, 16% detected once. From germline, CDR1 is LNHDA and CDR2 SQIVND (reference sequence). CDR3 size: 16 residues. V was pared by 7 bases and J by 6 bases, with 13 bases of the junction left unmatched. Specimen: PBMCs. The origin of this receptor is a human donor in good health (CMV status not recorded). Some clones in this sample may be carry-over from other donors' samples. The chain joins TRBV19 to TRBJ2-1, with TRBD2 matching over 9 bases. Here the CDR3 reads CASTAGAGGPGNEQFF. The CDR3 DNA is TGTGCCAGTACCGCAGGGGCGGGGGGGCCGGGCAATGAGCAGTTCTTC.